Below, 16 T cell receptor beta chains from the same sample are listed, as sequenced in a study of T-cell reconstitution after alpha-beta-depleted transplantation in children. Preparing the TCRbeta library involved the use of unique molecular identifiers. One entry per CDR3 protein, called by TCRdb with MiXCR from the PCR reads. The sample gives around 400,000 distinct CDR3 sequences, over 20% of which show up once; around 4% is in the top ten. Material: PBMCs from the stem cell graft donor, obtained from the stem cell graft. The source of these receptors is a human donor who donated a stem cell graft to a child with acute myeloid leukemia.

This rearrangement joins TRBV7-3 to TRBJ2-1; 11 bases line up with TRBD2. Per the germline V gene, CDR1 is SGHTA and CDR2 is FQGTGA. The CDR3 spans 16 residues. The ends lost 4 bases at V and 7 bases at J; junction bases unmatched: 9. CDR3 DNA: TGTGCCAGCAGCTCCTCCTCTAGCGGGAGGAGGAATGAGCAGTTCTTC. The encoded protein is CASSSSSSGRRNEQFF.

This clonotype was seen a handful of times. V gene TRBV12-3 or TRBV12-4 combines with J gene TRBJ1-6; unclear D gene. This CDR3 spans 11 amino acids. Trimming removed 8 bases at V and 13 bases at J, with 12 bases between. The CDR3 here is CASLGFGPLHF. DNA of the CDR3: TGTGCCAGCTTGGGTTTCGGGCCCCTCCACTTT.

This clonotype was counted at least ten times. V is TRBV10-3 and J is TRBJ2-3; D is unclear. Trimming shortened V by 7 bases and J by 3 bases, and 14 bases separated the two germline ends. The CDR3 extends over 14 amino acids. The V gene's germline CDR1 is ENHRY and CDR2 SYGVKD. The CDR3 DNA reads TGTGCCATCACTAATGAAGGTTCTACAGATACGCAGTATTTT. The encoded protein is CAITNEGSTDTQYF.

This clonotype was detected many times. In DNA, the CDR3 is TGCGCCAGCAGCTGGGGTTCCGAGTACGAGCAGTACTTC. As protein: CASSWGSEYEQYF. The chain carries TRBV5-1 and TRBJ2-7; D remains ambiguous. V shed 3 bases and J shed 4 bases, with 11 bases lying between them. This CDR3 comprises 13 residues. Germline CDR1 SGHRS, CDR2 YFSETQ. The full variable domain, rest sourced from reference TRBV5-1 and TRBJ2-7, is KAGVTQTPRYLIKTRGQQVTLSCSPISGHRSVSWYQQTPGQGLQFLFEYFSETQRNKGNFPGRFSGRQFSNSRSEMNVSTLELGDSALYLCASSWGSEYEQYFGPGTRLTVT.

This clonotype has only a few counts. This chain connects TRBV15 to TRBJ1-5, with D unclear. The CDR3 spans 15 residues. Trimming pared 3 bases from V and 9 bases from J, leaving 18 bases between. CDR1 LNHNV and CDR2 YYDKDF come from the germline V gene (reference sequence). CDR3 coding DNA: TGTGCCACCAGCAGCCCCCGTTCATTCATAGCGCCCCAGCATTTT. It codes for CATSSPRSFIAPQHF. Based on the CDR3 plus reference TRBV15 and TRBJ1-5, the full variable domain is DAMVIQNPRYQVTQFGKPVTLSCSQTLNHNVMYWYQQKSSQAPKLLFHYYDKDFNNEADTPDNFQSRRPNTSFCFLDIRSPGLGDTAMYLCATSSPRSFIAPQHFGDGTRLSIL.

This rearrangement joins TRBV25-1 to TRBJ2-3; D is possibly TRBD1 or TRBD2 (5 bases each). Germline-derived CDR1 and CDR2 are MGHDK and SYGVNS. CDR3 size: 15 residues. Trimming cost V 7 bases and J 1 base, with 15 bases left between them. The CDR3 region has the DNA TGTGCCAGCACCGGTCGGGACGGCGGCACAGATACGCAGTATTTT. Amino acid sequence: CASTGRDGGTDTQYF. Looking up the rest from reference TRBV25-1 and TRBJ2-3 gives the full variable domain: EADIYQTPRYLVIGTGKKITLECSQTMGHDKMYWYQQDPGMELHLIHYSYGVNSTEKGDLSSESTVSRIRTEHFPLTLESARPSHTSQYLCASTGRDGGTDTQYFGPGTRLTVL.

This clonotype was seen repeatedly, ten times or more. V usage is TRBV20-1 and J usage is TRBJ2-1; 11 bases align to TRBD2. After removal of 3 bases from V and 6 bases from J, the junction contained 10 bases not matched to a gene. Germline CDR1 and CDR2: DFQATT and SNEGSKA (reference sequence). CDR3 length equals 16 residues. The CDR3 loop reads CSARPGSGRGVNEQFF. The CDR3 region has the DNA TGCAGTGCTAGGCCCGGTAGCGGGAGGGGGGTCAATGAGCAGTTCTTC.

This clonotype has more than one count but fewer than ten. This sequence joins TRBV7-9 and TRBJ2-1; 13 positions agree with TRBD2. CDR1 SEHNR and CDR2 FQNEAQ come from the germline V gene (reference sequence). V trimming: 5 bases; J trimming: 7 bases; junction bases outside the gene matches: 5. The CDR3 totals 15 residues. The chain's CDR3 is CASSRTSGSPNEQFF. In DNA, the CDR3 is TGTGCCAGCAGCCGGACTAGCGGGAGTCCAAATGAGCAGTTCTTC.

V usage is TRBV28 and J usage is TRBJ2-3, with 9 positions matching TRBD2. This CDR3 region has 16 residues. With V trimmed by 8 bases and J by 2 bases, 11 bases remained unmatched. The germline V gene encodes CDR1 MDHEN and CDR2 SYDVKM. CDR3 DNA sequence: TGTGCCAGCCACCCAGATCGACTAGCGGACACAGATACGCAGTATTTT. It translates to CASHPDRLADTDTQYF.

The table lists this clonotype with a few counts. This chain uses TRBV28 with TRBJ2-5; the match to TRBD2 covers 7 bases. Germline CDR1 reads MDHEN; CDR2 reads SYDVKM. Trimming took 5 bases from V and 2 from J; bases not matched to a gene: 11. This CDR3 contains 16 residues. The CDR3 sequence: CASSQSALAAQETQYF. The CDR3 bases are TGTGCCAGCAGTCAAAGTGCCCTAGCGGCTCAAGAGACCCAGTACTTC.

This chain joins TRBV12-3 or TRBV12-4 and TRBJ2-1; no firm D call. This CDR3 region has 17 residues. Trimming stripped 0 bases from V and 0 bases from J, with 12 bases between. The CDR3 DNA follows: TGTGCCAGCAGTTTAGCCTCACGATTCATCTCCTACAATGAGCAGTTCTTC. This sequence encodes CASSLASRFISYNEQFF.

The chain carries TRBV29-1 and TRBJ2-1, with a possible D match to TRBD2 (6 bases). Germline V gene lookup returns CDR1 SQVTM and CDR2 ANQGSEA. The CDR3 totals 14 residues. The ends were cut back, 6 bases at V and 0 bases at J, with 12 bases in the middle. CDR3 sequence reads: CSVFIAVSYNEQFF. CDR3 nucleotides: TGCAGCGTCTTCATAGCGGTCTCCTACAATGAGCAGTTCTTC.

This clonotype was seen many times. This sequence joins TRBV9 and TRBJ2-5; D might be TRBD2 (5 bases). Per the germline V gene, CDR1 is SGDLS and CDR2 is YYNGEE. Trimming stripped 0 bases from V and 1 base from J, with 13 bases between. The CDR3 has 16 residues. The CDR3 nucleotides are TGTGCCAGCAGCGTAGGAGGGCATCGGTCCCAAGAGACCCAGTACTTC. Translating gives CASSVGGHRSQETQYF.

This clonotype was seen ten or more times. The V gene is TRBV27, the J gene TRBJ1-6; TRBD1 aligns across 9 bases. Trimming at V came to 4 bases and at J to 9 bases, leaving 4 bases not matched to a gene. Per the germline V gene, CDR1 is MNHEY and CDR2 is SMNVEV (reference sequence). The CDR3 is made up of 14 amino acids. CDR3 coding DNA: TGTGCCAGCAGTTCCGGGACAGGGATTTCACCCCTCCACTTT. This translates into CASSSGTGISPLHF.

The gene calls are TRBV10-3 and TRBJ2-7; D is unresolved. CDR3 length: 14 amino acids. V lost 0 bases, J lost 1 base, and 7 bases lay in between. Germline assignment: CDR1 ENHRY and CDR2 SYGVKD. CDR3 in amino acids: CAISESAASYEQYF. The CDR3 DNA reads as TGTGCCATCAGTGAGTCGGCAGCATCCTACGAGCAGTACTTC.

This clonotype came up a few times. The chain employs TRBV7-8 and TRBJ1-5; TRBD1 agrees at 7 bases. The CDR3 runs 14 residues. The V gene end was trimmed by 3 bases and the J gene end by 6 bases; junction bases not matched to a gene: 5. The V gene's germline CDR1 is SGHVS and CDR2 FQNEAQ. In DNA form, the CDR3 reads TGTGCCAGCAGCTTGACAGGGAAGGGTCAGCCCCAGCATTTT. Protein sequence: CASSLTGKGQPQHF.